Listed here are 25 T cell receptor beta chains from one sample, sequenced in a study of T cell responses to AZD1222 COVID-19 vaccine. Produced via immunoSEQ multiplex PCR; TCRdb's table is partial and in-frame only. The sample yields more than 100,000 clones, around 90% seen once. The sequenced sample was peripheral blood, obtained on day 0 of AZD1222 vaccination. These receptors were collected from an adult in good health.

The V call is TRBV28, the J call TRBJ1-3; no clear D. The germline V gene has CDR1 MDHEN and CDR2 SYDVKM. Trimming removed 2 bases at V and 8 bases at J, with 13 bases between. CDR3 length equals 14 residues. CDR3 bases: TGTGCCAGCAGTTTACTCCCCCAAATGCACACCATATATTTT. It is translated as CASSLLPQMHTIYF.

The rearrangement joins TRBV25-1 to TRBJ2-1; TRBD2 agrees at 8 bases. V was clipped by 1 base and J by 7 bases; unmatched bases: 6. The CDR3 totals 15 residues. The V gene's germline CDR1 is MGHDK and CDR2 SYGVNS. CDR3 sequence reads: CASSEFRGRMNEQFF. The CDR3 DNA follows: TGTGCCAGCAGTGAATTCCGCGGGAGGATGAATGAGCAGTTCTTC.

The V call is TRBV21-1, the J call TRBJ1-1. TRBV21-1 is a listed pseudogene. This CDR3 comprises 17 residues. The chain's CDR3 is CASSLRVAGTVNTEAFF. In DNA, the CDR3 is TGTGCCAGCAGCCTGAGAGTGGCCGGGACGGTAAACACTGAAGCTTTCTTT.

The rearrangement joins TRBV5-1 to TRBJ2-1; 7 nucleotides align to TRBD2. V lost 0 bases and J lost 2; bases outside the gene matches: 2. The CDR3 covers 15 residues. Germline CDR1 reads SGHRS; CDR2 reads YFSETQ. The CDR3 DNA sequence: TGCGCCAGCAGCTTGGGACTAGCAACCTACAATGAGCAGTTCTTC. Translation: CASSLGLATYNEQFF.

This chain uses TRBV30 with TRBJ1-2; 8 bases agree with TRBD1. The CDR3 has 13 residues. Germline loops: CDR1 GTSNPN, CDR2 SVGIG (reference sequence). Trimming removed 0 bases from V and 8 bases from J; junction bases left unmatched: 5. The CDR3 bases are TGTGCCTGGAGTGTAGGGACAGGAGGCGGCTACACCTTC. It encodes CAWSVGTGGGYTF.

This clone was seen just once. The chain uses TRBV9 and TRBJ1-2; the D gene is possibly TRBD1 (5 bases). The V end was cut by 2 bases, the J end by 1 base, with 12 bases between. Germline V lookup: CDR1 SGDLS, CDR2 YYNGEE. This CDR3 is 15 amino acids long. The CDR3 sequence: CASSVTGARNYGYTF. CDR3 nucleotide sequence: TGTGCCAGCAGCGTTACAGGAGCTCGTAACTATGGCTACACCTTC.

The chain recombines TRBV5-6 with TRBJ2-1, with TRBD2 matching over 7 bases. The CDR3 sequence is 15 residues long. Germline values: CDR1 SGHDT, CDR2 YYEEEE. With V trimmed by 3 bases and J by 8 bases, 11 bases remained unmatched. The CDR3 DNA sequence: TGTGCCAGCAGCTCCGGACTAGTTCGAAGGGATGAGCAGTTCTTC. It codes for CASSSGLVRRDEQFF. The entire variable domain, with the rest obtained from reference TRBV5-6 and TRBJ2-1, is as follows: DAGVTQSPTHLIKTRGQQVTLRCSPKSGHDTVSWYQQALGQGPQFIFQYYEEEERQRGNFPDRFSGHQFPNYSSELNVNALLLGDSALYLCASSSGLVRRDEQFFGPGTRLTVL.

This chain connects TRBV15 to TRBJ1-1; D unresolved. CDR1 and CDR2 from the germline V gene are LNHNV and YYDKDF (reference sequence). V was clipped by 7 bases and J by 1 base, with 13 bases between them. The CDR3 runs to 14 residues. The DNA for the CDR3 is TGTGCCACCACCAAAAACCCAAGGAACACTGAAGCTTTCTTT. Amino acid sequence: CATTKNPRNTEAFF.

This chain links TRBV19 with TRBJ2-1; the match to TRBD2 covers 14 bases. Trimming took 2 bases from V and 6 from J; bases not matched to a gene: 3. The CDR3 contains 16 residues. Germline-derived CDR1 and CDR2 are LNHDA and SQIVND (reference sequence). CDR3 region: CASSIRLAGGGNEQFF. CDR3 DNA: TGTGCCAGTAGTATACGACTAGCGGGAGGGGGCAATGAGCAGTTCTTC.

The chain uses TRBV2 and TRBJ2-1; 16 bases line up with TRBD2. This CDR3 has 17 residues. V trimming: 7 bases; J trimming: 2 bases; junction bases outside the gene matches: 5. The germline gives CDR1 SNHLY, CDR2 FYNNEI. CDR3 bases: TGTGCCAGCATCGGGACTAGCGGGAGGGCACCCTACAATGAGCAGTTCTTC. The encoded protein is CASIGTSGRAPYNEQFF.

The chain uses TRBV6-6 and TRBJ2-2; the D gene is possibly TRBD2 (5 bases). The CDR3 totals 16 residues. Germline lookup yields CDR1 MNHNY and CDR2 SVGAGI (reference sequence). V shed 6 bases and J shed 3 bases, with 17 bases lying between them. CDR3 in amino acids: CASSPSRTDYTGELFF. The CDR3 DNA reads TGTGCCAGCAGCCCTTCTCGGACGGACTACACCGGGGAGCTGTTTTTT.

The genes are TRBV18 and TRBJ1-1, with TRBD1 matching 10 bases. CDR3 length equals 16 residues. V shed 3 bases, J shed 0 bases, and the junction held 4 bases outside the gene matches. Germline V lookup: CDR1 KGHSH, CDR2 LQKENI. CDR3 DNA sequence: TGTGCCAGCTCACCGGGACAGGGGAAATTGAACACTGAAGCTTTCTTT. Translation: CASSPGQGKLNTEAFF. The full variable domain, with the rest looked up from reference TRBV18 and TRBJ1-1, is NAGVMQNPRHLVRRRGQEARLRCSPMKGHSHVYWYRQLPEEGLKFMVYLQKENIIDESGMPKERFSAEFPKEGPSILRIQQVVRGDSAAYFCASSPGQGKLNTEAFFGQGTRLTVV.

V usage is TRBV11-2 and J usage is TRBJ1-2, with D tentatively TRBD1 (5 bases). Trimming cost V 2 bases and J 8 bases, with 12 bases left between them. Germline V gives CDR1 SGHAT, CDR2 FQNNGV. The CDR3 extends over 13 amino acids. CDR3 protein: CASSLLTREGYTF. CDR3 DNA: TGTGCCAGCAGCTTACTGACCAGGGAAGGCTACACCTTC. Combining the CDR3 with reference TRBV11-2 and TRBJ1-2 gives the whole variable domain EAGVAQSPRYKIIEKRQSVAFWCNPISGHATLYWYQQILGQGPKLLIQFQNNGVVDDSQLPKDRFSAERLKGVDSTLKIQPAKLEDSAVYLCASSLLTREGYTFGSGTRLTVV.

The count of this clone is one. The V call is TRBV9, the J call TRBJ1-3; D unresolved. This CDR3 has 17 residues. Germline loops: CDR1 SGDLS, CDR2 YYNGEE. The V and J ends lost 2 bases and 0 bases respectively, with 15 bases between them. The CDR3 DNA sequence: TGTGCCAGCAGCGTCGGGCGAGCTAGAACCTCTGGAAACACCATATATTTT. Amino acid sequence: CASSVGRARTSGNTIYF.

The CDR3 spells CASSQDRAGRYSPLHF. CDR3 bases: TGTGCCAGCAGCCAAGATAGGGCAGGGAGGTATTCACCCCTCCACTTT. The chain joins TRBV3-1 (or the pseudogene TRBV3-2) to TRBJ1-6; weak D call: TRBD1 (5 bases). The CDR3 has 16 amino acids. Germline assignment: CDR1 LGHDT and CDR2 YNNKEL (reference sequence). Trimming cost V 0 bases and J 8 bases, with 14 bases left between them.

The rearrangement uses TRBV30 and TRBJ1-3; D may be TRBD1 (6 bases). Germline loops: CDR1 GTSNPN, CDR2 SVGIG (reference sequence). This CDR3 has 14 amino acids. The germline V and J ends were trimmed by 2 bases and 4 bases, with 12 bases remaining between them. The CDR3 DNA is TGTGCCTGGAGTACAGGGACCGGAGGAAACACCATATATTTT. Residues: CAWSTGTGGNTIYF.

V gene TRBV25-1 combines with J gene TRBJ2-3; a weak D match, TRBD1 (5 bases). Deletions cut 1 base from V and 2 bases from J, with 19 bases between. The CDR3 has 18 residues. Germline assignment: CDR1 MGHDK and CDR2 SYGVNS. CDR3 DNA: TGTGCCAGCAGTGAATTATCCCCAGGGAATAAATACACAGATACGCAGTATTTT. Protein product: CASSELSPGNKYTDTQYF.

The J gene is TRBJ2-7, the V gene TRBV25-1; 8 bases are a match to TRBD2. The junction had 9 bases not matched to a gene; V was cut back by 3 bases and J by 5 bases. Germline V gene data show CDR1 as MGHDK and CDR2 as SYGVNS. CDR3 size: 15 residues. The CDR3 protein is CASSEIWRGVHEQYF. CDR3 coding DNA: TGTGCCAGCAGTGAGATATGGCGGGGGGTCCACGAGCAGTACTTC.

The chain links TRBV7-2 to TRBJ2-3; D unresolved. CDR1 and CDR2 from the germline V gene are SGHTA and FQGNSA. Between the trimmed V and J ends, which lost 4 bases and 6 bases, there was a span of 8 bases. This CDR3 has 12 residues. DNA of the CDR3: TGTGCCAGCAGCTCACTCCGGGATACGCAGTATTTT. Protein product: CASSSLRDTQYF.

The chain carries TRBV11-3 and TRBJ2-3; unclear D gene. The CDR3 sequence is 15 residues long. The ends were cut back, 2 bases at V and 4 bases at J, with 13 bases in the middle. Looked up from germline, CDR1 is SGHNT and CDR2 is YENEEA. The CDR3 region is CASSLSYSSSDTQYF. CDR3 nucleotide sequence: TGTGCCAGCAGCTTATCTTACAGTTCTTCAGATACGCAGTATTTT. The full variable domain, with the rest looked up from reference TRBV11-3 and TRBJ2-3, is EAGVVQSPRYKIIEKKQPVAFWCNPISGHNTLYWYLQNLGQGPELLIRYENEEAVDDSQLPKDRFSAERLKGVDSTLKIQPAELGDSAVYLCASSLSYSSSDTQYFGPGTRLTVL.

The chain links TRBV7-8 to TRBJ1-5; D is possibly TRBD1 (6 bases). The CDR3 totals 15 residues. From germline, CDR1 is SGHVS and CDR2 FQNEAQ. Trimming removed 6 bases at V and 3 bases at J, with 15 bases between. The CDR3 nucleotides read TGTGCCAGCAGTTCCGACAGGCTCGACAATCAGCCCCAGCATTTT. Its protein product is CASSSDRLDNQPQHF.

The genes are TRBV6-5 and TRBJ1-6; D gene uncertain. V was cut by 6 bases and J by 5 bases, with 8 bases left in between. CDR3 length: 13 residues. Germline assignment: CDR1 MNHEY and CDR2 SVGAGI. CDR3 in DNA: TGTGCCAGCAGGATAAATAATAATTCACCCCTCCACTTT. Translating it yields CASRINNNSPLHF.

The count of this clone is one. The chain links TRBV7-8 to TRBJ2-7, with TRBD1 matching over 7 bases. The CDR3 consists of 16 residues. Per germline, CDR1 SGHVS and CDR2 FQNEAQ. With 2 bases clipped from V and 0 bases from J, the junction kept 7 bases outside the gene matches. CDR3 sequence reads: CASSLYRGRSSYEQYF. DNA of the CDR3: TGTGCCAGCAGCTTATACAGGGGAAGGAGCTCCTACGAGCAGTACTTC.

This sequence joins TRBV25-1 and TRBJ2-7, with a tentative D call TRBD1 (6 bases). The CDR3 covers 14 residues. CDR1 and CDR2 (germline): MGHDK, SYGVNS. Trimming removed 4 bases from V and 4 bases from J, with 14 bases in between. Here the CDR3 reads CASSGAGTTYEQYF. The CDR3 DNA reads TGTGCCAGCAGTGGAGCCGGGACAACTTACGAGCAGTACTTC.

The chain employs TRBV3-1 (or the pseudogene TRBV3-2) and TRBJ2-1; no clear D. Germline values: CDR1 LGHDT, CDR2 YNNKEL (reference sequence). Trimming shortened V by 4 bases and J by 4 bases, and 11 bases separated the two germline ends. The CDR3 is 14 amino acids. The CDR3 region is CASSPATIYNEQFF. In nucleotides, the CDR3 is TGTGCCAGCAGCCCTGCTACGATATACAATGAGCAGTTCTTC.